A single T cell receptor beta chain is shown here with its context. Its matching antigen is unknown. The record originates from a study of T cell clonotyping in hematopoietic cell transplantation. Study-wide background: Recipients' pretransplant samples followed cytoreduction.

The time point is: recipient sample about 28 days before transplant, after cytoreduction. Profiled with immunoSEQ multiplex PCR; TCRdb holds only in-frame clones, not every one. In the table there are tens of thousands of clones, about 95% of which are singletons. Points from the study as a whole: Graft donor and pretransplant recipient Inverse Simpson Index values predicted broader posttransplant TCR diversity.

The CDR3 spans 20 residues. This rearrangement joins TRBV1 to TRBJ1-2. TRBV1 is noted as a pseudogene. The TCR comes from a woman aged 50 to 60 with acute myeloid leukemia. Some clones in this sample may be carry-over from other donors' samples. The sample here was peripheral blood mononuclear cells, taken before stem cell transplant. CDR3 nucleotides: TGCACCAGCAGCCACCGACGCCGGGGGGCCACGACAGGCCGAAACTATGGCTACACCTTC. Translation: CTSSHRRRGATTGRNYGYTF.